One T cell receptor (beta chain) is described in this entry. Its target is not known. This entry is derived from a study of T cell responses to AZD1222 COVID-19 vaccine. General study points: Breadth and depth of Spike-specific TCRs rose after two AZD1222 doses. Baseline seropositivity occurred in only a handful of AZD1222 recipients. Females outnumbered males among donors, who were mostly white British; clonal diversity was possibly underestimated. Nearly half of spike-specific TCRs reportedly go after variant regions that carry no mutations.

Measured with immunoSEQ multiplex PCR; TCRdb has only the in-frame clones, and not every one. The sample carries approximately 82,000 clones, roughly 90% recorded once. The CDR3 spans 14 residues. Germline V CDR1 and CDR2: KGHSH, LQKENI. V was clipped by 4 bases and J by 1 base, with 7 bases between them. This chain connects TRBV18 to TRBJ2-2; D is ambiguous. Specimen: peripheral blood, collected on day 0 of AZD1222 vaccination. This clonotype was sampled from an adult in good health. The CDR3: CASSQEMNTGELFF. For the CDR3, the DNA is TGTGCCAGCTCACAGGAGATGAACACCGGGGAGCTGTTTTTT.